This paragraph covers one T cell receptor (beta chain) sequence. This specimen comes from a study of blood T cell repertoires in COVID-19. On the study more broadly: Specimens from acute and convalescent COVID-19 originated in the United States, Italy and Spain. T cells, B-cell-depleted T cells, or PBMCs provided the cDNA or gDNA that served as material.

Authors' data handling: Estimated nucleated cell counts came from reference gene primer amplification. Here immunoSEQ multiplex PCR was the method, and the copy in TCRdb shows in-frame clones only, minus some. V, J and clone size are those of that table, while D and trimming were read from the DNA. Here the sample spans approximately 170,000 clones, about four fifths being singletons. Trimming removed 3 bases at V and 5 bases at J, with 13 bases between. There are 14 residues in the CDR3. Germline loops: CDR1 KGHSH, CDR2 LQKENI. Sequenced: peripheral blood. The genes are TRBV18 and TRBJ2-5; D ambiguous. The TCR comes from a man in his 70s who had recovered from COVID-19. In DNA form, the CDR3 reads TGTGCCAGCTCACCTAACCGAGGTTTTGAGACCCAGTACTTC. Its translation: CASSPNRGFETQYF.